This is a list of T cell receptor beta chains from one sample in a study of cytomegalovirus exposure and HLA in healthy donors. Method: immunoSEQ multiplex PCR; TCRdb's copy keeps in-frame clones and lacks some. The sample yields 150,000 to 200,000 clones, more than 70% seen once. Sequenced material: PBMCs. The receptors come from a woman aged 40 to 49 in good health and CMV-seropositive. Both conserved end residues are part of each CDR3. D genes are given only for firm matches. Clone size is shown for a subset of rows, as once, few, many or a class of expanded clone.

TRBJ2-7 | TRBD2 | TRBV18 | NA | TGTGCCAGCACGACCGCCAGGCAGGGGACTAGCGGGAGGGCCGGCGAGCAGTACTTC | CASTTARQGTSGRAGEQYF
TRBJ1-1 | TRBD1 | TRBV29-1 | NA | TGCAGCGCAGGGACAGGGTCGATTTCTTTCTTT | CSAGTGSISFF
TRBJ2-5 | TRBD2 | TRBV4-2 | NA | TGTGCCAGCAGCCAAGGCGGGGGACTAGCGGGAGGAGAGACCCAGTACTTC | CASSQGGGLAGGETQYF
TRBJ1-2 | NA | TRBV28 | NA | TGTGCCACAAGGGACACCTACTATGGCTACACCTTC | CATRDTYYGYTF
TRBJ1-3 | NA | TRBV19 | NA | TGTGCCAGTAACAGAGAAGTCTCTGGAAACACCATATATTTT | CASNREVSGNTIYF
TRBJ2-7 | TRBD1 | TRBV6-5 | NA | TGTGCCGGAGTAGGGGGGGACAGGGGGGCCTACGAGCAGTACTTC | CAGVGGDRGAYEQYF
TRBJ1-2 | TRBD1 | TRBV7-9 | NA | TGTTCCAGCAGCTTAGCCACCGGGACAGGTTACTATGGCTACACCTTC | CSSSLATGTGYYGYTF
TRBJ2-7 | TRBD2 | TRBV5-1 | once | TGCGCCAGCAGATTTTTCGCCGGGACTAGGGACGAGCAGTACTTC | CASRFFAGTRDEQYF
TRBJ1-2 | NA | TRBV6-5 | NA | TGTGCCAGCAGGTCCGAGTTATATGGCTACACCTTC | CASRSELYGYTF
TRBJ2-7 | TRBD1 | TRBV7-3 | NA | TGTGCCAGCAGCTTGACAGGGGAGGCGGGGTCCGAGCAGTACTTC | CASSLTGEAGSEQYF
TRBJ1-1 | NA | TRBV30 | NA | TGTGCCGGCGCAGGGCATCGTCCTGAAGCTTTCTTT | CAGAGHRPEAFF
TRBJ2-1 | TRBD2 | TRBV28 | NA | TGTGCCAGCATGAGGACTAGCTTCTTTGGTGTGAATGAGCAGTTCTTC | CASMRTSFFGVNEQFF
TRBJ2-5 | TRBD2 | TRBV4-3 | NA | TGCGCCAGCAGCGCTAGCGGGAGATCAGAGACCCAGTACTTC | CASSASGRSETQYF
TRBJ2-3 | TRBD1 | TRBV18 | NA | TGTGCCAGCTCCCGCGAACCGGGACAGCATACGCAGTATTTT | CASSREPGQHTQYF
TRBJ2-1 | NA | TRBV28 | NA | TGTGCCAGCAGTTTAGACCCGACGGGCAATGAGCAGTTCTTC | CASSLDPTGNEQFF
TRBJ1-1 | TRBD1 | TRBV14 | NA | TGTGCCAGCAGCCAAGCGACAGGGGAAGCTTTCTTT | CASSQATGEAFF
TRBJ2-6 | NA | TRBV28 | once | TGTGCCACTTCGAGCTCTGGGGCCAACGTCCTGACTTTC | CATSSSGANVLTF
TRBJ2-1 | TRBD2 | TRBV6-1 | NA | TGTGCCAGCAGTGGTTCTAGCGGGAGGGAATACAATGAGCAGTTCTTC | CASSGSSGREYNEQFF
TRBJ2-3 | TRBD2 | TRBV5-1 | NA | TGCGCCAGCAGCACCCGGACTAGCGGGAGCATAGATACGCAGTATTTT | CASSTRTSGSIDTQYF
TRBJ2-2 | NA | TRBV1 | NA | TGCACCAGCAGCCAAGGTAGTGGCGGGAGGGATATCGGGGAGCTGTTTTTT | CTSSQGSGGRDIGELFF
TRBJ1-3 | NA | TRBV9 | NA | TGTGCCAGCAGCGCCGGACAGCGCTCTGGAAACACCATATATTTT | CASSAGQRSGNTIYF
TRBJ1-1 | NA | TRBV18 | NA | TGTGCCAGCTCACCTATTCGTTTGGGGGCGGACACTGAAGCTTTCTTT | CASSPIRLGADTEAFF
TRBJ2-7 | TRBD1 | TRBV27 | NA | TGTGCCAGCAGAACCTTGGGGACAGGGTTCCACGAGCAGTACTTC | CASRTLGTGFHEQYF
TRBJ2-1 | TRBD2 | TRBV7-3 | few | TGTGCCAGCAGCTATAGGGGTAGCGGGGTCTACAATGAGCAGTTCTTC | CASSYRGSGVYNEQFF
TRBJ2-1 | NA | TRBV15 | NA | TGTGCCACCAGCTTGGTCGGAGAAACATACTACAATGAGCAGTTCTTC | CATSLVGETYYNEQFF
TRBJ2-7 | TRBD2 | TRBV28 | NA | TGTGCCAGCAGTTTACCCGGGGGGGTCTACGAGCAGTACTTC | CASSLPGGVYEQYF
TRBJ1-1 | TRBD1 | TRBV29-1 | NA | TGCAGCACATTGGACAGGGCGAACACTGAAGCTTTCTTT | CSTLDRANTEAFF
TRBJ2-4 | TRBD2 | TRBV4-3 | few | TGCGCCAGCAGCCAACAAACTAGCGGAGGGTCAAACATTCAGTACTTC | CASSQQTSGGSNIQYF
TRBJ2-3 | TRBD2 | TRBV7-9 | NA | TGTGCCAGCAGCCAAAGAGGGGCAGAGACTAGCGGGAGTGGTGGTACGCAGTATTTT | CASSQRGAETSGSGGTQYF
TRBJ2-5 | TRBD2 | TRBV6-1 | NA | TGTGCCAGCAGTGAAGCGGGGCTAGCGGGGATGAGCCAAGAGACCCAGTACTTC | CASSEAGLAGMSQETQYF
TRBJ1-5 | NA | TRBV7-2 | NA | TGTGCCAGCAGCTTAGGTGGCCACTATAGCAATCAGCCCCAGCATTTT | CASSLGGHYSNQPQHF
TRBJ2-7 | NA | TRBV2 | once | TGTGCCAGCAGTGAAGCGGGGAGGATCAGGACCTACGAGCAGTACTTC | CASSEAGRIRTYEQYF
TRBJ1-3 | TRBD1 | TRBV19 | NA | TGTGCCAGCGTAGGACAGGGTGCTGGAAACACCATATATTTT | CASVGQGAGNTIYF
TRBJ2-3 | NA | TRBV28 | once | TGTGCCAGCACAAGTCGAAGCCCAGATACGCAGTATTTT | CASTSRSPDTQYF
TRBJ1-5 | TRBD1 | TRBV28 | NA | TGTGCCAGCGCCGGACAGGGGGCCAGTAATCAGCCCCAGCATTTT | CASAGQGASNQPQHF
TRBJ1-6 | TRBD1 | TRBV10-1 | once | TGCGCCAGCAGTGAAGACAGGGGGCTATCACCCCTCCACTTT | CASSEDRGLSPLHF
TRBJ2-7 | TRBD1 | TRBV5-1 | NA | TGCGCCAGCAGCCGATCCGGACAGGGACCTAACGAGCAGTACTTC | CASSRSGQGPNEQYF
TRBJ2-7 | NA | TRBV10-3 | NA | TGTGCCATCAGTGAGCCGGAGGGGACCACCTCCTACGAGCAGTACTTC | CAISEPEGTTSYEQYF
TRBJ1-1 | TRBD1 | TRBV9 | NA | TGTGCCAGCAGCCTCCGAGGACAGGGTGAAGCTTTCTTT | CASSLRGQGEAFF
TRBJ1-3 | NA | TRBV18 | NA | TGTGCCAGCTCACCACAGCCGGGAATGCGCGGAAACACCATATATTTT | CASSPQPGMRGNTIYF
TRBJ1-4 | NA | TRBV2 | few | TGTGCCTCCTGGGGGGGGAGCTCCGAAAAACTGTTTTTT | CASWGGSSEKLFF
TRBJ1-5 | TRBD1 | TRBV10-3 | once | TGTGCCATCAGTGTTGACAGGGGTACTCAGCCCCAGCATTTT | CAISVDRGTQPQHF
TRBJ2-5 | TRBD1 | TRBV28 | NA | TGTGCCAGCAGTTTATACAGGGGGCGGGAGACCCAGTACTTC | CASSLYRGRETQYF